This TCR beta chain was sequenced in a study of T-cell reconstitution after alpha-beta-depleted transplantation in children. Preparing the TCRbeta library involved the use of unique molecular identifiers. MiXCR, run by TCRdb on the PCR reads, gives a single entry per CDR3 protein. The sample lists more than 15,000 distinct CDR3 sequences, around an eighth occurring once. The CDR3 runs to 15 residues. Germline assignment: CDR1 DFQATT and CDR2 SNEGSKA (reference sequence). Trimming pared 5 bases from V and 2 bases from J, leaving 17 bases between. Study results and limitations: A year had passed since transplant, and T-cell counts and diversity by then came mostly from newly produced T cells. Reportedly, alpha-beta T cells present about two months post-transplant originated from several hundred expanded clones of graft origin. Some patients' high day-60 TCRbeta diversity was attributed to recipient cells surviving conditioning.

This clonotype was seen a handful of times. Its specificity is not known. This clonotype was obtained from a boy in the first two years of life who had a stem cell transplant for Wiskott-Aldrich syndrome, so the T cells may come from the graft donor. This rearrangement joins TRBV20-1 to TRBJ2-3, with D possibly TRBD2 on 6 matching bases. The sample here was PBMCs, mostly from graft donor cells, taken 180 days after TCRalphabeta/CD19-depleted stem cell transplant. CDR3 sequence: CSAQEGGTYTDTQYF. DNA of the CDR3: TGCAGTGCTCAGGAGGGCGGGACGTACACAGATACGCAGTATTTT.